Shown below are 24 T cell receptor beta chains from a single sample sequenced in a study of blood T cell repertoires in COVID-19. Using immunoSEQ multiplex PCR, the repertoire was profiled, and TCRdb retains in-frame clones only, with some absent. The table records about 73,000 clones, over 80% of them present only once. The specimen sequenced was peripheral blood. Receptors were obtained from a man at least 80 years old with active or convalescent COVID-19.

The V gene is TRBV6-5, the J gene TRBJ1-4; 10 bases are shared with TRBD1. Trimming cost V 0 bases and J 6 bases; bases outside gene matches: 1. Germline V CDR1 and CDR2: MNHEY, SVGAGI. The CDR3 consists of 15 residues. DNA of the CDR3: TGTGCCAGCAGTTACTCCGGGACAGGGGATGAAAAACTGTTTTTT. Its protein product is CASSYSGTGDEKLFF.

The gene calls are TRBV7-2 and TRBJ2-7; 8 bases agree with TRBD2. The CDR3 contains 15 residues. V lost 5 bases, J lost 4 bases, and 10 bases stayed unmatched. The germline V gene encodes CDR1 SGHTA and CDR2 FQGNSA. The CDR3 loop reads CASSPAPGGIYEQYF. DNA for the CDR3: TGTGCCAGCAGCCCCGCTCCGGGAGGGATTTACGAGCAGTACTTC.

This clone has a handful of counts. The chain uses TRBV5-5 and TRBJ1-3; D may be TRBD1 (5 bases). Per germline, CDR1 SGHKS and CDR2 YYEKEE (reference sequence). The V gene lost 3 bases and the J gene lost 9 bases, with 25 bases spanning the gap. CDR3 length: 17 amino acids. The DNA for the CDR3 is TGTGCCAGCAGCTCCAAAGTGACAGACTGGGGAATGGGCACCATATATTTT. Its translation is CASSSKVTDWGMGTIYF.

V and J are TRBV7-9 and TRBJ1-5; 8 nucleotides align to TRBD1. The CDR3 spans 16 residues. Trimming at V came to 2 bases and at J to 1 base, leaving 4 bases not matched to a gene. CDR1 and CDR2 (germline): SEHNR, FQNEAQ (reference sequence). CDR3 DNA: TGTGCCAGCAGCTTATCAGGGGGCGGGAGCAATCAGCCCCAGCATTTT. Protein: CASSLSGGGSNQPQHF.

The chain is built from TRBV30 and TRBJ1-4; 7 bases agree with TRBD1. The CDR3 is 12 amino acids. Germline V gene sequence: CDR1 GTSNPN, CDR2 SVGIG (reference sequence). The V gene end was trimmed by 8 bases and the J gene end by 5 bases; junction bases not matched to a gene: 5. CDR3 in amino acids: CAMGRGNEKLFF. The CDR3 nucleotides read TGTGCCATGGGCAGGGGGAATGAAAAACTGTTTTTT.

This rearrangement joins TRBV11-3 to TRBJ2-7, with a weak D call TRBD1 (5 bases). V lost 0 bases and J 4 bases, leaving 7 bases between the germline ends. Germline V gene sequence: CDR1 SGHNT, CDR2 YENEEA. The CDR3 consists of 13 residues. This CDR3 reads CASSLDQGYEQYF. CDR3 in DNA: TGTGCCAGCAGCTTAGACCAGGGTTACGAGCAGTACTTC.

CDR3 residues: CASSSTTGAGNTEAFF. CDR3 nucleotide sequence: TGCGCCAGCAGCTCAACAACAGGGGCGGGGAACACTGAAGCTTTCTTT. The V gene is TRBV5-1, the J gene TRBJ1-1, with 7 nucleotides matching TRBD1. The J segment lost 1 base and the V segment lost 3 bases, leaving 9 bases of the junction unmatched. Looked up from germline, CDR1 is SGHRS and CDR2 is YFSETQ. The CDR3 loop spans 16 amino acids.

The CDR3 protein is CASSHGVAGQETQYF. Here the CDR3 DNA reads TGTGCCAGCAGCCACGGGGTAGCGGGGCAAGAGACCCAGTACTTC. This sequence joins TRBV3-1 (or the pseudogene TRBV3-2) and TRBJ2-5, with TRBD2 matching 8 bases. Germline V CDR1 and CDR2: LGHDT, YNNKEL (reference sequence). Germline trimming cut 3 bases from V and 2 bases from J; bases unmatched to any gene: 5. CDR3 length equals 15 residues.

The chain uses TRBV4-1 and TRBJ2-2, with 8 bases aligning to TRBD2. After removal of 0 bases from V and 9 bases from J, the junction contained 3 bases not matched to a gene. Looked up from germline, CDR1 is MGHRA and CDR2 is YSYEKL. CDR3 length: 14 amino acids. CDR3 in amino acids: CASSQDREGRELFF. Written as DNA, the CDR3 is TGCGCCAGCAGCCAAGATCGGGAGGGCAGGGAGCTGTTTTTT.

The chain carries TRBV20-1 and TRBJ2-7; D not certain. The CDR3 is made up of 12 amino acids. The germline V and J ends were trimmed by 3 bases and 2 bases, with 8 bases remaining between them. Germline assignment: CDR1 DFQATT and CDR2 SNEGSKA (reference sequence). The CDR3 bases are TGCAGTGCTAGTCCCGACACCTACGAGCAGTACTTC. It specifies CSASPDTYEQYF.

The chain links TRBV11-2 to TRBJ2-7, with 9 nucleotides matching TRBD2. V gave up 2 bases and J gave up 9 bases; unmatched junction bases: 8. The CDR3 has 14 residues. CDR1 and CDR2 (germline): SGHAT, FQNNGV. The CDR3 loop reads CASSLQSSGKGQYF. The CDR3 nucleotides read TGTGCCAGCAGCTTACAGTCTAGCGGGAAGGGGCAGTACTTC.

This chain uses TRBV27 with TRBJ2-3; TRBD1 might be the D (5 bases). The germline V gene has CDR1 MNHEY and CDR2 SMNVEV (reference sequence). V lost 4 bases and J lost 1, with 15 bases in between. This CDR3 is 16 amino acids long. CDR3: CASSSRQTQGTDTQYF. The CDR3 nucleotides are TGTGCCAGCAGTTCCCGACAGACCCAGGGCACAGATACGCAGTATTTT.

The chain couples TRBV19 to TRBJ2-7; TRBD1 might be the D (6 bases). With 3 bases removed from V and 6 bases from J, the gap between germline ends came to 9 bases. The CDR3 covers 12 residues. Germline CDR1 LNHDA, CDR2 SQIVND (reference sequence). The chain's CDR3 is CASSIPQGEQYF. The CDR3 bases are TGTGCCAGTAGTATCCCACAGGGCGAGCAGTACTTC.

The DNA of the CDR3 is TGTGCCTGGAGCGAGGACAGCGGAGATCAGCCCCAGCATTTT. Its translation: CAWSEDSGDQPQHF. V is TRBV30 and J is TRBJ1-5; D is possibly TRBD1 (6 bases). Germline V gene data show CDR1 as GTSNPN and CDR2 as SVGIG (reference sequence). The CDR3 runs to 14 residues. The germline V and J ends were trimmed by 3 bases and 5 bases, with 14 bases remaining between them.

The V and J genes are TRBV29-1 and TRBJ2-7; 11 bases agree with TRBD1. This CDR3 contains 13 residues. J lost 6 bases, V lost 3 bases, and 4 bases had no gene match. The V gene's germline CDR1 is SQVTM and CDR2 ANQGSEA. CDR3 DNA sequence: TGCAGCGTTGAGGGGGACAGGGGGGTCGAGCAGTACTTC. Encoded protein: CSVEGDRGVEQYF.

The chain has TRBV24-1 and TRBJ1-1; D is unresolved. Germline values: CDR1 KGHDR, CDR2 SFDVKD. The CDR3 sequence is 14 residues long. Trimming cost V 9 bases and J 3 bases, with 16 bases left between them. The CDR3 is CATPTHPSYTEAFF. In DNA form, the CDR3 reads TGTGCCACCCCGACACATCCTTCGTACACTGAAGCTTTCTTT.

V gene TRBV6-2 or TRBV6-3 combines with J gene TRBJ2-1; 7 bases line up with TRBD2. V lost 6 bases to trimming and J lost 2 bases; unmatched junction nucleotides: 7. Germline CDR1 and CDR2: MNHEY and SVGEGT. The CDR3 has 15 amino acids. Here the CDR3 reads CASSWRREPYNEQFF. The CDR3 nucleotides read TGTGCCAGCAGCTGGAGGCGGGAGCCCTACAATGAGCAGTTCTTC.

The genes are TRBV4-3 and TRBJ1-1, with a weak D call TRBD1 (6 bases). The length of the CDR3 is 18 residues. The germline V gene has CDR1 LGHNA and CDR2 YSLEER. V was trimmed by 0 bases and J by 1 base, leaving 18 bases between them. In DNA, the CDR3 is TGCGCCAGCAGCCAAGATTTTCGGGGACAAGCGAGGAACACTGAAGCTTTCTTT. Amino acid sequence: CASSQDFRGQARNTEAFF.

This CDR3 reads CASSLGTGGSTDTQYF. The DNA for the CDR3 is TGTGCCAGCAGCTTAGGGACAGGGGGTAGCACAGATACGCAGTATTTT. The genes are TRBV7-6 and TRBJ2-3; 10 bases agree with TRBD1. The CDR3 runs 16 residues. After removal of 1 base from V and 0 bases from J, the junction contained 1 base not matched to a gene. CDR1 is SGHVS and CDR2 is FNYEAQ in the germline V gene.

This sequence joins TRBV7-9 and TRBJ1-5; TRBD1 might be the D (5 bases). The CDR3 has 13 residues. The ends were cut back, 4 bases at V and 5 bases at J, with 9 bases in the middle. Germline-derived CDR1 and CDR2 are SEHNR and FQNEAQ (reference sequence). CDR3 sequence (DNA): TGTGCCAGCAGCTGGAGGGGTGATCAGCCCCAGCATTTT. This encodes CASSWRGDQPQHF.

The chain combines TRBV7-2 with TRBJ2-2; 10 bases fit TRBD2. Trimming took 7 bases from V and 5 from J; bases not matched to a gene: 19. This CDR3 is built from 19 residues. Germline lookup yields CDR1 SGHTA and CDR2 FQGNSA. The DNA of the CDR3 is TGTGCCAGCACCCCCGGGCCTAGCGGGAGAGTCGGGGGTACCGGGGAGCTGTTTTTT. It codes for CASTPGPSGRVGGTGELFF.

This chain connects TRBV7-2 to TRBJ2-1, with TRBD2 matching 11 bases. This CDR3 has 14 residues. Germline V gives CDR1 SGHTA, CDR2 FQGNSA. V shed 6 bases, J shed 8 bases, and the junction held 6 bases outside the gene matches. In DNA form, the CDR3 reads TGTGCCAGCAGTCCTAGCGGGGGGAGCGATGAGCAGTTCTTC. It translates to CASSPSGGSDEQFF.

CDR3 in DNA: TGTGCCAGCAGTAATCAAGGAGCGGGAGGCAACGAGCAGTACTTC. Protein sequence: CASSNQGAGGNEQYF. This chain links TRBV28 with TRBJ2-7; 9 bases match TRBD2. CDR1 and CDR2 (germline): MDHEN, SYDVKM. V shed 5 bases, J shed 5 bases, and the junction held 10 bases outside the gene matches. CDR3 length: 15 amino acids.

This clone was seen only once. The V and J genes are TRBV2 and TRBJ2-2; tentative D call: TRBD1 (5 bases). The germline V gene encodes CDR1 SNHLY and CDR2 FYNNEI. V gave up 6 bases and J gave up 7 bases, with 9 bases separating them. This CDR3 has 12 amino acids. CDR3 DNA sequence: TGTGCCAGCAGGGCAGGGATCGGGGAGCTGTTTTTT. Translating it yields CASRAGIGELFF.